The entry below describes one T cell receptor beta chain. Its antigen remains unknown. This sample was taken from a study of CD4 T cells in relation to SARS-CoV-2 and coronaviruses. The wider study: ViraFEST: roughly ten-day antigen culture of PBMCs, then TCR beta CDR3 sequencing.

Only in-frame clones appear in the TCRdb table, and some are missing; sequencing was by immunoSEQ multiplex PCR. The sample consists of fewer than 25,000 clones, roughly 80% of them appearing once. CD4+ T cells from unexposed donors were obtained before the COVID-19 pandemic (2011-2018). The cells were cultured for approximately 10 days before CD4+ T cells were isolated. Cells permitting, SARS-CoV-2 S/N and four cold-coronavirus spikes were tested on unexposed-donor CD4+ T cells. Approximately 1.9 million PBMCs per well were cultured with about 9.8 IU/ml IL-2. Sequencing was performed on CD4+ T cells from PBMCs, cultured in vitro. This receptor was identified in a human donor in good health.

The CDR3 coding sequence is TGCGCCAGCAGTGAGTGGCGGGAGGGCCTTGAGACCCAGTACTTC. It encodes CASSEWREGLETQYF. V is TRBV10-1 and J is TRBJ2-5, with 9 nucleotides matching TRBD2. The CDR3 contains 15 residues. Germline V gene data show CDR1 as WNHNN and CDR2 as SYGVQD (reference sequence). The ends lost 1 base at V and 5 bases at J; junction bases unmatched: 5.